This TCR beta chain was observed in a study of T cell changes during pregnancy in multiple sclerosis. The table came from immunoSEQ multiplex PCR; TCRdb's copy has only in-frame clones and leaves some out. The sample lists some 39,000 clones, over 80% occurring once. What was sequenced was PBMCs (not recorded whether the cells were cultured). The sequence was obtained from a female donor with multiple sclerosis, enrolled in a pregnancy study.

The CDR3 coding sequence is TGTGCCAGCACCCAGGGGTACACTGAAGCTTTCTTT. Protein product: CASTQGYTEAFF. The chain employs TRBV6-6 and TRBJ1-1, with a tentative D call TRBD1 (6 bases). The CDR3 runs 12 residues. Germline V CDR1 and CDR2: MNHNY, SVGAGI (reference sequence). V lost 7 bases and J 3 bases, leaving 9 bases between the germline ends.